This T cell receptor beta chain was identified in a study of cytomegalovirus exposure and HLA in healthy donors (dated by TCRdb to the late 2010s). About the full investigation: According to an earlier analysis of 550 to 700 of the donors, roughly 180 million T cells yielded some 110 million unique TCR beta sequences and approximately 280 Gb of sequence data. Genome-wide SNP genotypes for about 65% of the roughly 670 donors were used in a later genetic analysis, which treated that subset as a discovery cohort. Of the 300 to 500 genotyped donors, more than 75% were placed in the genetic ancestry cluster associated with self-reported Caucasian donors. All discovery cohort repertoires had been generated using a single sequencing platform. Rather than drawing on any new phenotypic data, the later analysis identified candidate immune exposures from TCR beta sequences and the way those sequences occurred across donors. Because of strong linkage in the cohort, roughly five DR-DQ haplotypes were treated as single units for association and clustering. To predict cytomegalovirus infection status, the study brought together high-throughput TCR immunosequencing, statistical association of individual TCRs with disease status, and machine learning. Alongside the repertoire data, information on donor age, sex, ethnicity and CMV serostatus was compiled. Along with the roughly 670-subject first cohort, a separate validation cohort of 120 different subjects was used. Using immunosequencing, the study profiled T cell repertoires from roughly 650 subjects and related those repertoires to cytomegalovirus serostatus. Both class I and class II loci were covered by HLA typing, at four-digit resolution. An early release covering 500 to 750 HLA-typed donors comprised roughly 300 gigabases of sequencing data and 85 million to 100 million unique TCR sequences. Among about 410 genotyped donors of the cohort, an average of about 220,000 unique TCR beta nucleotide sequences was sequenced per donor, of which 15% to 20% were non-productive. In an earlier analysis of roughly 600 of the donors, high-throughput TCR beta sequencing was used to judge whether each TCR beta V gene segment behaved as functional or pseudogenic. A later analysis re-analyzed previously published TCR beta repertoires from 600 to 850 donors and added high-resolution HLA genotyping to study TCR occurrence patterns. The aim of the study was to test whether cataloging public T cell receptors could identify signatures of past pathogen exposure. The number of donors typed differed by locus, with 629-630 for A, B, C, DRB1 and DQB1, roughly 520 for DQA1, over 600 for DPA1, and around 450 for DPB1. General findings and caveats noted by the study authors: In vitro tests confirmed that a few of the cytomegalovirus-associated TCR beta chains recognize cytomegalovirus antigens. An earlier analysis of approximately 590 of the donors showed that most TCR beta V segments appeared in productive rearrangements either about 87% or about 30% of the time, which broadly matched IMGT annotations. Immune exposure information for the cohort was limited to CMV serostatus. In a later genetic analysis, fewer N-insertions in productive TCRs were reported among donors in an Asian-associated ancestry cluster than the roughly 640-donor mean. HLA typing was unavailable for some donors at each locus, so association tests used only the typed subset. Because counts were too low, seventeen rarely observed V segments, including chromosome 9 orphons, were excluded from the earlier analysis of some 590 of the donors. The presence/absence analyses assumed that sequencing depth was roughly uniform across donors, and that assumption may not be true. Most TCR sequences were observed very rarely across donors, whereas some public TCRs were present in many individuals. The study gave a list of 150 to 200 TCR beta chains associated with cytomegalovirus. Most CMV-associated TCR beta chains appeared to be HLA-restricted in a later analysis, and the HLA associations seemed to be driven largely by CMV exposure. Because the 87-base-pair reads could not distinguish some IMGT-functional V segments, including TRBV6-2 and TRBV6-3, those segments were excluded. A cluster of highly shared sequence variants was judged likely to be a technical artifact of the sequencing pipeline. In a later analysis, TCR association rates were found to vary across HLA loci, with the most associated TCRs seen for DRB1 alleles and the fewest for HLA-C alleles. A later analysis associated about 17,000 TCR beta sequences with specific HLA alleles at a false discovery rate of 0.05. Strong co-occurrence of HLA alleles, especially DR and DQ, made assigning TCR associations to individual alleles difficult. A further reported finding was that TCR beta sequences accurately predicted the HLA-A and HLA-B alleles for most subjects in the first cohort. In both the original and validation cohorts, the classifier was reported to diagnose cytomegalovirus status with high specificity and sensitivity. An association between a missense DCLRE1C variant and V-gene and J-gene trimming of TCR beta chains was found in a later genetic analysis and replicated in an independent cohort. Several of the top co-occurrence clusters appeared to be linked to parvovirus B19, influenza, CMV and Epstein-Barr virus, according to a later analysis. According to the authors, the approach could potentially be generalized to other disease states and immunological phenotypes. A later analysis found that HLA-associated TCR beta chains were more clonally expanded and had lower generation probabilities than equally common non-associated chains. The cohort was sequenced for TCR beta chains only, and without alpha or paired-chain data the features that could be detected were limited. Linkage disequilibrium might explain the correlated functional status among segregating V segments, but an unknown experimental factor could not be excluded.

Relative to germline, V is missing 0 bases and J is missing 2 bases, with 10 bases of the junction outside any gene match. From a lookup of the germline V gene, CDR1 and CDR2 are LGHNA and YNFKEQ. From the cysteine up to the phenylalanine, the CDR3 has a length of 17 residues. Only the CDR3 region is kept as DNA, spanning 51 bases read in frame from base 1. The cohort was made up of roughly 670 healthy bone marrow donors. At the time of sampling, every cohort member was nominally healthy, though immune exposures that went unrecorded were likely present. The donor tested CMV seronegative, placing the donor among the approximately 400 seronegative members of the cohort. Every donor gave a peripheral blood sample, and the peripheral blood mononuclear cells from that sample were used for TCR beta sequencing. The Qiagen DNeasy Blood Extraction Kit was used to extract genomic DNA from the blood cell samples.

Points on this clone: Its target antigen remains unknown. Per-base qualities were not stored, and no clone one base away is much larger.

The method behind the library was the immunoSEQ multiplex PCR assay. The multiplex PCR relied on a mix of 60 forward primers for TCR Vbeta segments and 13 reverse primers for TCR Jbeta segments. The CDR3 region of rearranged TCR beta genes was amplified from genomic DNA with a multiplex PCR assay. The Illumina HiSeq System was used to sequence the amplified TCR beta libraries as 87-base-pair reads. The paper's processing steps were these. In a later analysis, around 80 million unique TCR beta chains were counted across the approximately 620 repertoires, and some 10 million of these chains were shared by at least two donors. Raw reads were error-corrected and collapsed into unique sequences with a nearest-neighbor algorithm that merged closely related sequences to remove PCR and sequencing errors. V, D and J gene segments were assigned by aligning CDR3 sequences to IMGT reference sequences. For a sequence to be retained, at least a six-nucleotide match to both a V gene segment and a J gene segment was required. A rearrangement counted as productive if the CDR3 had no stop codons and remained in frame with V and J, and every other rearrangement counted as non-productive. CDR3 was defined according to IMGT convention as the region running from the second conserved V-encoded cysteine to the conserved J-encoded phenylalanine. The earlier analysis of 450 to 750 of the donors excluded any sequence lacking an unambiguous match to a single V gene segment. An earlier analysis of 587 of the donors classified V segments as functional when productive rearrangements were above 56.7% and as segregating when the standard deviation between donors was above 5%. A statistical classification framework was built for diagnosing cytomegalovirus status from the catalog of TCR beta chain sequences. V and J gene assignment, in a later analysis, came from comparing TCR nucleotide sequences with IMGT/GENE-DB human TR gene sequences. Using the TCRdist pipeline, a later analysis assigned CDR3 sequences along with most-parsimonious VDJ recombination scenarios. In a later analysis, every TCR beta chain was defined by the combination of its CDR3 amino acid sequence and its V-gene family, and reads without a unique V-gene family were dropped. To address suspected cross-contamination and a sequencing artifact, a later analysis removed 550 to 750 highly shared, low-generation-probability nucleotide sequences. In a later analysis, a clonal expansion index for each public chain was calculated from normalized within-repertoire ranks of inferred template counts. In a later analysis, generation probabilities were computed using a VDJ recombination model fitted to out-of-frame rearrangements, and the results were checked against IGoR. In a later analysis, hypergeometric tests were used to score TCR-TCR, TCR-HLA and TCR-CMV co-occurrence, with a repertoire-size bias correction applied to TCR pairs. False discovery rates were estimated in a later analysis by permuting HLA or CMV assignments 20 times. In a later analysis, co-occurring TCRs were grouped with DBSCAN, and TCRdist sequence similarity was added when clustering was performed within HLA-allele-positive subsets. For co-occurrence clustering, repertoires with fewer than 30,000 or more than 120,000 public chains were excluded, along with roughly 5 repertoires with anomalous nucleotide sharing. TCRdb re-hosts the immuneACCESS table, in-frame sequences only. Its copies lack some clones; in the studies checked, an unresolved V gene accounts for under half of them, and the cause for the rest is not known. For V, J and clone size, that table is used; D and trimming come from the DNA. A total of about 80,000 clones appear in this sample, approximately 80% of them only once. The top ten clonotypes cover 3% to 3.5% of the sample.

The sequencing sample was made of PBMCs. The chain couples TRBV4-2 to TRBJ2-7, with 7 middle bases fitting TRBD1. The receptor was isolated from a man aged 50 to 60 in good health and CMV-seronegative. The DNA reads as follows: TGTGCCAGCAGCCAAGAATACGGGGACAGACAACCCTACGAGCAGTACTTC. This gives the protein CASSQEYGDRQPYEQYF.